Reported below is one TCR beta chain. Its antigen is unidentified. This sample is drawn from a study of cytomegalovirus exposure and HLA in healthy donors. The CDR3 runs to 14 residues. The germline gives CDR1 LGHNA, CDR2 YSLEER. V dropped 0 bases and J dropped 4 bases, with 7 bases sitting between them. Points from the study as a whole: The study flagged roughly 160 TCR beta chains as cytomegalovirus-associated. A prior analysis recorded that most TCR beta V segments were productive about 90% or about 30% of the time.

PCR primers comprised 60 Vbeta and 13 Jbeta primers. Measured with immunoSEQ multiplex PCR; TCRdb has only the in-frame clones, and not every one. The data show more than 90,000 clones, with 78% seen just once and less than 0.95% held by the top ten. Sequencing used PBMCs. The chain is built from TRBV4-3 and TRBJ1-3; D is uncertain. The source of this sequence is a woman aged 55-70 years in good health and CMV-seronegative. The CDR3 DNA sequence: TGCGCCAGCAGCCAAGATCCCAGAGGAAACACCATATATTTT. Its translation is CASSQDPRGNTIYF.